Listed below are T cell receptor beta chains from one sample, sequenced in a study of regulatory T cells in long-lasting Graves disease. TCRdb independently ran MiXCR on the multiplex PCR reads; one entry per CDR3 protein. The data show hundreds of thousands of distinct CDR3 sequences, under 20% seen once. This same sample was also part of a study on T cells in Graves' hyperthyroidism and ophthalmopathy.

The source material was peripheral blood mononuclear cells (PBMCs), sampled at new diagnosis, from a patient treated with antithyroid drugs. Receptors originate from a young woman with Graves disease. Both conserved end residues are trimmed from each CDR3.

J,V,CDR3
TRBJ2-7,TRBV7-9,ASSPAQGLYEQY
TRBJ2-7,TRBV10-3,AISETESSYEQY
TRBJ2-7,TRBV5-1,ASSLAGGLADLYEQY
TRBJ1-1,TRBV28,ASSSRGVGEAF
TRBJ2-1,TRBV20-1,SAPGTTMLDEQF
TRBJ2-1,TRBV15,ATSRDFYRANRRLSPSSYNEQF
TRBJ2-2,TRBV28,ASSPAPGPYTGELF
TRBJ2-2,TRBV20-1,SARGGRELF
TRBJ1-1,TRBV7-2,ASSLHRGRNTEAF
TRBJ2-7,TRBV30,AWSVGQGYEQY
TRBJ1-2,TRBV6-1,ASSEREAGGYGYT
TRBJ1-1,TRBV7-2,ASSIRGGGPEAF
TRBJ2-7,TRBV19,ASRRSGQAYEQY
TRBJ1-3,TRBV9,ATLRGRFGNTIY
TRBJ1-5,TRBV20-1,SASGQINQPQH
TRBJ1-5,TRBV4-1,ASSQDEAAGVQPQH
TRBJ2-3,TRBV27,ASSREFRSDTQY
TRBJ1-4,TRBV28,ASTPMGLHEKLF
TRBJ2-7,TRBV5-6,ASSLVGGNSYEQY
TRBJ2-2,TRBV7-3,ASSLRGLFANTGELF
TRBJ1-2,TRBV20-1,SARATYYGYT
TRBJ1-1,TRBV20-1,SAKAPGKGLTEAF
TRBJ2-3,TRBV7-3,ASSFDGRDTQY
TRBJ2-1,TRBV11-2,ASSLGRAFRNEQF
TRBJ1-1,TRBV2,ASREIGGRGTEAF
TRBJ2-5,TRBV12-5,ASGSGRNQETQY
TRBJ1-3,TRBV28,ASRPGQAGNTIY
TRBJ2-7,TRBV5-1,ASSYSGTSYEQY
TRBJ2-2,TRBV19,ASSRGSTSGKRELF
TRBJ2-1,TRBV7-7,ASSLGHEYNEQF
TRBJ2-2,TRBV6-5,ASSYSVQYTGELF
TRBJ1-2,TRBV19,ASSLPWGNNDGYT
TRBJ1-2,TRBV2,ASSDLTSRGYT
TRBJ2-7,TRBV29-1,SAWDSATYEQY
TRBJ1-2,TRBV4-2,ASSQDPGNGYT
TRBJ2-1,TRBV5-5,ASSWAASALVDEQF
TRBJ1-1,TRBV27,ASSLSTGEATGYTEAF
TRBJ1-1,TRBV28,ASITNGGVGAF